This T cell receptor (beta chain) was sequenced in a study of blood T cell repertoires in COVID-19 (dated by TCRdb to 2018 to 2021). Concerning the study at large: Collaborator samples came from the United States, Italy and Spain and covered acute and convalescent phases of COVID-19. The repertoires were released in a freely available public database meant as a resource for research on the immune response to SARS-CoV-2. Samples were obtained from the ongoing ImmuneRACE study (first 160 participants) and from about 1,300 subjects provided by 6 global collaborators. Where HLA class I and class II types were available, the types were taken from metadata supplied by the sample provider, not from assay-based typing. The dataset comprised deeply sampled blood TCRbeta repertoires from subjects exposed to, actively infected with, or recovered from COVID-19. The material from the prospective study consisted of cDNA or gDNA derived from T cells, B-cell-depleted T cells, or PBMCs. The sample metadata nearly always contained a de-identified subject ID, COVID-19 status, age in years and sex.

Whole blood was collected in K2EDTA tubes by collaborating institutions according to the institutions' own protocols. For TCRbeta analysis, collaborators shipped samples as frozen whole blood, isolated PBMCs, or DNA extracted from either of those sample types. The CDR3 contains 15 residues, cysteine and phenylalanine counted. CDR3 DNA is the only sequence kept; it has 45 bases, read in frame from the first base. At the junction V is shortened by 8 bases and J by 2 bases; bases outside the gene matches: 8. Per the germline V gene, MDHEN is the CDR1 and SYDVKM is the CDR2. The paper as a whole reports these results and caveats: The quantity of clinical and demographic metadata differed by source and by participant and was supplied without curation.

TCRbeta CDR3 regions were amplified from genomic DNA using the immunoSEQ Assay, a bias-controlled multiplex PCR. The authors' pipeline ran thus. Nucleated cell counts per sample were estimated from amplification of reference gene primers within the assay. Sequence reads were collapsed and filtered to measure the absolute abundance of every unique TCRbeta CDR3 rearrangement. For each sample, productive Simpson clonality was calculated as the square root of Simpson's diversity index over productive rearrangements. TCRdb holds this immuneACCESS table with in-frame rearrangements only. Some clones are missing; in checked studies, unresolved V genes explain under half, and the rest has no known cause. For V, J and clone size, that table is used; D and trimming come from the DNA. In this sample the table shows around 100,000 clones, 80% to 90% of which occur a single time. The ten biggest clones cover around 5.3% of the sample.

To note about this clone: Its antigen is currently not known. The record has no base qualities; no much larger clone is one base away.

The chain is encoded by TRBV28 joined to TRBJ2-7; TRBD1 agrees with 11 junctional bases. The receptor's source is a woman over 75 with acute or convalescent COVID-19. The specimen sequenced was peripheral blood. The DNA is as follows: TGTGCCAGCGGTAAAGCGGGACAGGGGGCCTACGAGCAGTACTTC. Translated, it reads CASGKAGQGAYEQYF.